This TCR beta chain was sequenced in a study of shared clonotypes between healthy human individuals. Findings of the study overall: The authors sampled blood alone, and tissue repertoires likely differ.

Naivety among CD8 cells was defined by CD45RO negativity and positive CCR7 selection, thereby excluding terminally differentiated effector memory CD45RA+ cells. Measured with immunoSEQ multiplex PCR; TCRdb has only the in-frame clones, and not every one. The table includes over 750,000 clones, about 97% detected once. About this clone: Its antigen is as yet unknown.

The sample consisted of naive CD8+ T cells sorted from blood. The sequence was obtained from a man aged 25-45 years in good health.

In nucleotides, the CDR3 is TGTGCCAGCAGCTTAGTCGCTAGCGGGTATTACAATGAGCAGTTCTTC. Protein: CASSLVASGYYNEQFF. The chain has TRBV7-9 and TRBJ2-1; 8 nucleotides match TRBD2. The junction had 6 bases not matched to a gene; V was cut back by 1 base and J by 4 bases. The CDR3 contains 16 residues. CDR1 is SEHNR and CDR2 is FQNEAQ in the germline V gene (reference sequence).